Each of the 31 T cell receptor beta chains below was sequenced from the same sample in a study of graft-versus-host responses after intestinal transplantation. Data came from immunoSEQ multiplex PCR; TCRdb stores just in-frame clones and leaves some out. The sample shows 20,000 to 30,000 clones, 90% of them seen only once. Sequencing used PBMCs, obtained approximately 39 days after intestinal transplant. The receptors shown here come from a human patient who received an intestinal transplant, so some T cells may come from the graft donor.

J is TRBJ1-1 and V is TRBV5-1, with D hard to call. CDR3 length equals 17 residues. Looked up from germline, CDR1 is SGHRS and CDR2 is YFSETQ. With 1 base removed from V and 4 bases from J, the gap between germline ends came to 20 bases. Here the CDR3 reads CASSLKGPRVLVTEAFF. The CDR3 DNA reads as TGCGCCAGCAGCTTGAAGGGTCCGAGAGTGCTGGTCACTGAAGCTTTCTTT.

Here the CDR3 reads CASSLVGSSSTDTQYF. The CDR3 DNA is TGTGCCAGCAGCTTAGTCGGCAGCTCTAGCACAGATACGCAGTATTTT. This rearrangement joins TRBV7-2 to TRBJ2-3; D is undetermined. V was trimmed by 1 base and J by 0 bases, leaving 11 bases between them. Germline V lookup: CDR1 SGHTA, CDR2 FQGNSA. The CDR3 length is 16 residues.

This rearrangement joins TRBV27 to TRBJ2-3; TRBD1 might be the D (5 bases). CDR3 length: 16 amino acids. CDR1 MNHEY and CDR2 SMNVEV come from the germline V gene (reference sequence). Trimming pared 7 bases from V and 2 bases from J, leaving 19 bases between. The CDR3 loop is CASTPAPGYDTDTQYF. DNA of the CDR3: TGTGCCAGCACCCCGGCTCCAGGGTACGACACAGATACGCAGTATTTT.

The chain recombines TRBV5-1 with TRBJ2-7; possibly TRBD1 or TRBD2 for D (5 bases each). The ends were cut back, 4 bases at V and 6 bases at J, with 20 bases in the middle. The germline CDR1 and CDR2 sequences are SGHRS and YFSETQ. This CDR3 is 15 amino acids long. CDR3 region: CASSTWDRVSPEQYF. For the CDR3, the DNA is TGCGCCAGCAGCACCTGGGACCGCGTTTCCCCCGAGCAGTACTTC.

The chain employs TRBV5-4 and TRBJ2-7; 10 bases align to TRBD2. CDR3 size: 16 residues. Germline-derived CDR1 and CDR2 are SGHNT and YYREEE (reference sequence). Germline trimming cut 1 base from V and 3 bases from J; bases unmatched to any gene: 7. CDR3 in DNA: TGTGCCAGCAGCTTGTCGACCGGGACTAGCGTCTACGAGCAGTACTTC. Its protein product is CASSLSTGTSVYEQYF.

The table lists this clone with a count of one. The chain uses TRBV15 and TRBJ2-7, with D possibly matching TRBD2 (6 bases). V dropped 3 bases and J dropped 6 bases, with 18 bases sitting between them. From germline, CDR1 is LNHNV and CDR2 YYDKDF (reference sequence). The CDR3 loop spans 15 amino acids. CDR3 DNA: TGTGCCACCAGCAGGGGCGGGACTTCTCCGTCCGAGCAGTACTTC. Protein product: CATSRGGTSPSEQYF.

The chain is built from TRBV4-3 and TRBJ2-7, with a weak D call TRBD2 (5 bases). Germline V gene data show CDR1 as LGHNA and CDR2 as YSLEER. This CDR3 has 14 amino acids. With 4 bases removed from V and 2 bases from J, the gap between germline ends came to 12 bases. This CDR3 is CASSPGIRPYEQYF. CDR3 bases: TGCGCCAGCAGCCCCGGGATTCGACCCTACGAGCAGTACTTC.

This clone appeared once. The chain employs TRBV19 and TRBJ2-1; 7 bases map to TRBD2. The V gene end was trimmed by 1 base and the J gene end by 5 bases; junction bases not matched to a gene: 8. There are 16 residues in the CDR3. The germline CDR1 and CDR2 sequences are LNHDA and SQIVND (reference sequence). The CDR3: CASSIVLWEGNNEQFF. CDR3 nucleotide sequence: TGTGCCAGTAGTATAGTTTTGTGGGAGGGGAACAATGAGCAGTTCTTC.

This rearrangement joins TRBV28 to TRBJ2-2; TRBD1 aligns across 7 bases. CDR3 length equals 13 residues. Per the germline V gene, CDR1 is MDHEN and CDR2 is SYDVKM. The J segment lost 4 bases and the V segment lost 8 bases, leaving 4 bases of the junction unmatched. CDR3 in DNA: TGTGCCAGCTGGGACAGCTTCACCGGGGAGCTGTTTTTT. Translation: CASWDSFTGELFF.

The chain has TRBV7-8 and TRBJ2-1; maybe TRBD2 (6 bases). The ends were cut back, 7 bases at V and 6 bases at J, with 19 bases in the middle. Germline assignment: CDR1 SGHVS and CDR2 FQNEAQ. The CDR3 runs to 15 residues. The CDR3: CASTEGRGWANEQFF. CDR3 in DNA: TGTGCCAGCACCGAGGGGCGGGGCTGGGCCAATGAGCAGTTCTTC.

The CDR3: CASSQAGTGAGYTDTQYF. The CDR3 DNA reads TGCGCCAGCAGTCAAGCCGGGACAGGGGCGGGGTACACAGATACGCAGTATTTT. The gene calls are TRBV23-1 and TRBJ2-3; 10 positions agree with TRBD1. TRBV23-1 has ORF status, its function being uncertain. The V segment lost 2 bases and the J segment 2 bases; nucleotides outside the gene matches: 10. CDR3 length: 18 residues.

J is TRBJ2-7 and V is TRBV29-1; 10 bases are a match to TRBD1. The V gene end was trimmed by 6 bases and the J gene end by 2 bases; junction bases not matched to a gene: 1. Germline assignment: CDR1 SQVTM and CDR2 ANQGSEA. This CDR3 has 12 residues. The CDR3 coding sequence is TGCAGCGTGGGACAGGGGACCTACGAGCAGTACTTC. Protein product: CSVGQGTYEQYF.

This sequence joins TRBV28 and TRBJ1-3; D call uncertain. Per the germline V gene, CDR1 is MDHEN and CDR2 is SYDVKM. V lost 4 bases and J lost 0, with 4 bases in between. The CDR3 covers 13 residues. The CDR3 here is CASSYSSGNTIYF. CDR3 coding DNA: TGTGCCAGCAGTTACAGCTCTGGAAACACCATATATTTT.

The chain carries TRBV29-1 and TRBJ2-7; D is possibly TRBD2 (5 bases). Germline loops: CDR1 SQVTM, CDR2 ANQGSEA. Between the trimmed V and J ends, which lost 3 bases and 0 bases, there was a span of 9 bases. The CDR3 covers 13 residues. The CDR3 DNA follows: TGCAGCGTTGAGAGCGGTGACTCCTACGAGCAGTACTTC. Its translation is CSVESGDSYEQYF.

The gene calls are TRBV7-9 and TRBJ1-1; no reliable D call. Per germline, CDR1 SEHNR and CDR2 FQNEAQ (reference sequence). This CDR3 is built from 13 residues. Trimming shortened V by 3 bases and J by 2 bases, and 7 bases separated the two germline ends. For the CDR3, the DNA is TGTGCCAGCAGCTTTTCTGTAAACACTGAAGCTTTCTTT. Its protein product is CASSFSVNTEAFF.

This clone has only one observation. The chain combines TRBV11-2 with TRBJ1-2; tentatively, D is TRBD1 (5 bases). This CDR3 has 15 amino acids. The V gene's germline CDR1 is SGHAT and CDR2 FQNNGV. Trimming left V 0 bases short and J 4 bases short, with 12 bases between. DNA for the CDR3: TGTGCCAGCAGCTTAGAGTTCCGGGGCGCCTATGGCTACACCTTC. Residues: CASSLEFRGAYGYTF.

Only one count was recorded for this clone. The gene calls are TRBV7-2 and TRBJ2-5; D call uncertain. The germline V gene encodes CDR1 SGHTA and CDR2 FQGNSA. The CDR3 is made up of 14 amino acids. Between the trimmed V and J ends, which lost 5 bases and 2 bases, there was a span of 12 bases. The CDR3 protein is CASSVGQYQETQYF. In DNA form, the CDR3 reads TGTGCCAGCAGCGTCGGCCAATATCAAGAGACCCAGTACTTC.

This CDR3 is CASSLVGHPVETQYF. DNA of the CDR3: TGTGCCAGCAGCTTAGTAGGGCACCCGGTGGAGACCCAGTACTTC. The rearrangement links TRBV13 to TRBJ2-5, with D unclear. This CDR3 contains 15 residues. Trimming cost V 1 base and J 5 bases, with 14 bases left between them. The germline gives CDR1 PRHDT, CDR2 FYEKMQ (reference sequence).

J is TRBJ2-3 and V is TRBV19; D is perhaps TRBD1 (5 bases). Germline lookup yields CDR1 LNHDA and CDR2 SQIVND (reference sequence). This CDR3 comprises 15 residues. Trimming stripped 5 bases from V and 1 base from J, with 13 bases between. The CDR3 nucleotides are TGTGCCAGTAGTCGGCAGGGCGTACGCACAGATACGCAGTATTTT. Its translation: CASSRQGVRTDTQYF.

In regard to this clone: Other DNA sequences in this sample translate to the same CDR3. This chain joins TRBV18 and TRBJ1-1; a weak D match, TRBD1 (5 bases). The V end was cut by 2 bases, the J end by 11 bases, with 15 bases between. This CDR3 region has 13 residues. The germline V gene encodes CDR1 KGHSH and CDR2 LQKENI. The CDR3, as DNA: TGTGCCAGCTCACCAGGCGCAGGGTATATGGCTTTCTTT. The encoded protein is CASSPGAGYMAFF.

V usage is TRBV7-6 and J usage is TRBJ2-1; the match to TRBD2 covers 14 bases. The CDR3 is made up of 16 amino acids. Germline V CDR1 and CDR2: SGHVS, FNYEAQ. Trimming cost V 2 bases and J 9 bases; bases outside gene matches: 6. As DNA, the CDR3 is TGTGCCAGCAGCTTACGACTAGCGGGAGGGCCCGGTGAGCAGTTCTTC. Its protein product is CASSLRLAGGPGEQFF.

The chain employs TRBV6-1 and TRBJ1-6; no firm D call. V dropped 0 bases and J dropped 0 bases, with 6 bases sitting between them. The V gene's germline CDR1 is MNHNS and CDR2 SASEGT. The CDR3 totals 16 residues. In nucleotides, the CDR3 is TGTGCCAGCAGTGAAGCGCAGAGCTCCTATAATTCACCCCTCCACTTT. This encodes CASSEAQSSYNSPLHF.

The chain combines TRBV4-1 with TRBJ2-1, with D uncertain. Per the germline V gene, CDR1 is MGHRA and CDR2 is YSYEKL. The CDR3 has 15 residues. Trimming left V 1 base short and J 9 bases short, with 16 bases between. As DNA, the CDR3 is TGCGCCAGCAGCCAAGTCTGGACCCGGTCGACTGAGCAGTTCTTC. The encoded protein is CASSQVWTRSTEQFF.

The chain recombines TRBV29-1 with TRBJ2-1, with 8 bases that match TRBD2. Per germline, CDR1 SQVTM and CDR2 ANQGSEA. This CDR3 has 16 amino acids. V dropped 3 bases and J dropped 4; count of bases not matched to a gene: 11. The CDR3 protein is CSVEPVGSGIYNEQFF. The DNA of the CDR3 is TGCAGCGTTGAGCCAGTCGGTAGCGGGATTTACAATGAGCAGTTCTTC.

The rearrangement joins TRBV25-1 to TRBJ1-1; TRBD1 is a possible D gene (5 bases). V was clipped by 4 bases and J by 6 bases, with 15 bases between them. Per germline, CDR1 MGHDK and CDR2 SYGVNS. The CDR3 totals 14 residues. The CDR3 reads CASSGVWRGAEAFF. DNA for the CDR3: TGTGCCAGCAGTGGGGTCTGGAGAGGGGCTGAAGCTTTCTTT.

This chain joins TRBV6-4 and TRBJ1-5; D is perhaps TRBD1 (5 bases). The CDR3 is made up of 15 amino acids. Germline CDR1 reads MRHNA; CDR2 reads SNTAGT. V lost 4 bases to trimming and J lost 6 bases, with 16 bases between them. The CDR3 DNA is TGTGCCAGCAGTGGAGGGGCCCGTTCGGGTCAGCCCCAGCATTTT. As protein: CASSGGARSGQPQHF.

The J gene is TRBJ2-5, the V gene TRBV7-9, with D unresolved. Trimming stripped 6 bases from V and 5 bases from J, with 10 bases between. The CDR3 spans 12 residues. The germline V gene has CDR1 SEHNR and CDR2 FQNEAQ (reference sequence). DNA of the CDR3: TGTGCCAGCAGGGGCTACCTGGAGACCCAGTACTTC. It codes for CASRGYLETQYF.

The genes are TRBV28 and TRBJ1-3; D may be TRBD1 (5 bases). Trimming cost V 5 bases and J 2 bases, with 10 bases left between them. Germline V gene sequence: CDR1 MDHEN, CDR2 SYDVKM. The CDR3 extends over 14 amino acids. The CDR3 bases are TGTGCCAGCAGTAACCAGGGAGCTGGAAACACCATATATTTT. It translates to CASSNQGAGNTIYF.

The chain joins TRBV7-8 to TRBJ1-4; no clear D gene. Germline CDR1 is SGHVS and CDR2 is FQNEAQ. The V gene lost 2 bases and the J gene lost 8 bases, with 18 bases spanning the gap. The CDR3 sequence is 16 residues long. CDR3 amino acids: CASSLKWLVGIEKLFF. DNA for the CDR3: TGTGCCAGCAGCTTAAAATGGTTGGTGGGAATAGAAAAACTGTTTTTT.

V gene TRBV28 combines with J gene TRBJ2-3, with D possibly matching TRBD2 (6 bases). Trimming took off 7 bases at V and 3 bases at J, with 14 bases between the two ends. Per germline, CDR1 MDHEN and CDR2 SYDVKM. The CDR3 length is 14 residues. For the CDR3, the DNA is TGTGCCAGCAACCTTGGGGGGATAACAGATACGCAGTATTTT. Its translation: CASNLGGITDTQYF.

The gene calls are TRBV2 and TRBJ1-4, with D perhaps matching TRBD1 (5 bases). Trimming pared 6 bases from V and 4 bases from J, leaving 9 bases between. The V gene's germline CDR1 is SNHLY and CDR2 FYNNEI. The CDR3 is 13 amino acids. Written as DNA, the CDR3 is TGTGCCAGCAGCAGGGTCGGTAATGAAAAACTGTTTTTT. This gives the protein CASSRVGNEKLFF.